The clone carrying this TCR beta chain was found many times. Its target is not known. The sample belongs to a study of early T cells in non-severe SARS-CoV-2 infection. On the study more broadly: Investigators sequenced bulk RNA drawn from unsorted whole blood, and chains remained unpaired.

From germline, CDR1 is SGHVS and CDR2 FNYEAQ. Trimming removed 2 bases from V and 1 base from J, with 5 bases in between. The CDR3 totals 13 residues. Separate cDNA molecules each had unique molecular identifiers attached to them. TCRdb recomputed calls from the 5' RACE reads with MiXCR, one row per CDR3 protein. The repertoire consists of some 30,000 distinct CDR3 sequences, with roughly 4.3% occurring once and the leading ten covering less than 7.5%. Regarding the study as a whole: Anti-spike CD8 responses were favored in VDJdb matching, and private and CD4 specificities were missed.

The TCR was taken from an adult who was a healthcare worker with PCR-confirmed SARS-CoV-2 infection or an uninfected control (not recorded which). Material for sequencing was whole blood. This rearrangement joins TRBV7-6 to TRBJ1-1; no definite D call. In DNA form, the CDR3 reads TGTGCCAGCAGCTTAAGCGGGAACACTGAAGCTTTCTTT. It yields the protein CASSLSGNTEAFF.